These 18 T cell receptor beta chains were sequenced from one sample in a study of blood T cell repertoires in COVID-19. The protocol was immunoSEQ multiplex PCR, while the TCRdb copy is restricted to in-frame clones and leaves out a portion. The table lists fewer than 45,000 clones, more than 70% of them singletons. What was sequenced was peripheral blood. The receptors originated from a human donor in a cohort sampled during active COVID-19.

This clone was found once. The genes are TRBV14 and TRBJ2-7; a weak D match, TRBD2 (6 bases). Per germline, CDR1 SGHDN and CDR2 FVKESK. There are 15 residues in the CDR3. Trimming removed 1 base from V and 2 bases from J, with 12 bases in between. The CDR3 coding sequence is TGTGCCAGCAGCCAAGCAGGGAGGTCGACCTACGAGCAGTACTTC. Translated: CASSQAGRSTYEQYF.

The chain couples TRBV7-2 to TRBJ2-5; D is ambiguous. Germline V gene sequence: CDR1 SGHTA, CDR2 FQGNSA. The CDR3 totals 12 residues. V lost 1 base, J lost 9 bases, and 9 bases lay in between. The CDR3 loop reads CASSLDISAQYF. The CDR3 DNA reads TGTGCCAGCAGCTTAGATATCTCGGCCCAGTACTTC.

The chain carries TRBV3-1 (or the pseudogene TRBV3-2) and TRBJ1-1; TRBD1 might be the D (6 bases). This CDR3 contains 13 residues. The germline gives CDR1 LGHDT, CDR2 YNNKEL (reference sequence). Trimming cost V 1 base and J 5 bases, with 8 bases left between them. This CDR3 is CASSQAGATEAFF. CDR3 nucleotide sequence: TGTGCCAGCAGCCAAGCAGGGGCGACTGAAGCTTTCTTT.

This chain connects TRBV27 to TRBJ1-6; TRBD1 might be the D (6 bases). In germline, CDR1 is MNHEY, CDR2 SMNVEV (reference sequence). With 7 bases removed from V and 3 bases from J, the gap between germline ends came to 13 bases. The CDR3 spans 15 residues. CDR3 sequence (DNA): TGTGCCAGCACCCCGACAGGACTCTATAATTCACCCCTCCACTTT. This gives the protein CASTPTGLYNSPLHF.

The genes are TRBV15 and TRBJ2-7, with TRBD2 identical over 13 bases. This CDR3 spans 16 amino acids. CDR1 and CDR2 from the germline V gene are LNHNV and YYDKDF (reference sequence). V gave up 5 bases and J gave up 0 bases; unmatched junction bases: 4. The DNA for the CDR3 is TGTGCCACCAGCGAAGGACTAGCGGGGGCCTCCTACGAGCAGTACTTC. Its translation: CATSEGLAGASYEQYF.

The chain couples TRBV6-5 to TRBJ2-7; 10 bases are a match to TRBD1. The junction had 3 bases not matched to a gene; V was cut back by 6 bases and J by 4 bases. Germline-derived CDR1 and CDR2 are MNHEY and SVGAGI. The CDR3 extends over 13 amino acids. This chain's CDR3 is CASRTGGEYEQYF. The CDR3, as DNA: TGTGCCAGCAGGACAGGGGGCGAGTACGAGCAGTACTTC.

This clone was observed a single time. V usage is TRBV9 and J usage is TRBJ1-2; TRBD1 matches at 7 bases. The CDR3 has 14 amino acids. J lost 7 bases, V lost 0 bases, and 6 bases had no gene match. The germline V gene encodes CDR1 SGDLS and CDR2 YYNGEE. CDR3 sequence reads: CASSVVEGAGGYTF. CDR3 DNA: TGTGCCAGCAGCGTAGTGGAGGGGGCAGGTGGCTACACCTTC.

This clone was picked up one time. V usage is TRBV15 and J usage is TRBJ2-7; TRBD2 matches 11 bases. The CDR3 loop spans 15 amino acids. From germline, CDR1 is LNHNV and CDR2 YYDKDF (reference sequence). V lost 1 base, J lost 3 bases, and 2 bases stayed unmatched. CDR3 DNA sequence: TGTGCCACCAGCAGAGCCCTAGCGGGGGGCTACGAGCAGTACTTC. This sequence encodes CATSRALAGGYEQYF. Drawing the rest from reference TRBV15 and TRBJ2-7, the complete variable domain is DAMVIQNPRYQVTQFGKPVTLSCSQTLNHNVMYWYQQKSSQAPKLLFHYYDKDFNNEADTPDNFQSRRPNTSFCFLDIRSPGLGDTAMYLCATSRALAGGYEQYFGPGTRLTVT.

CDR3 sequence: CASSSGTEIYEQYF. DNA of the CDR3: TGTGCCAGCAGTTCCGGGACAGAAATTTACGAGCAGTACTTC. V usage is TRBV6-5 and J usage is TRBJ2-7; 7 bases line up with TRBD1. The ends lost 4 bases at V and 4 bases at J; junction bases unmatched: 7. In germline, CDR1 is MNHEY, CDR2 SVGAGI. The CDR3 consists of 14 residues.

This clone was picked up a small number of times. This chain connects TRBV3-1 (or the pseudogene TRBV3-2) to TRBJ2-5; 9 bases match TRBD2. The CDR3 is 19 amino acids. CDR1 LGHDT and CDR2 YNNKEL come from the germline V gene (reference sequence). The trim removed 0 bases at V and 3 bases at J, leaving 14 bases unmatched. CDR3 coding DNA: TGTGCCAGCAGCCAAGATCTGCCAGCGGGGGGTAATGCCGAAGAGACCCAGTACTTC. This codes for CASSQDLPAGGNAEETQYF.

This clone showed up just once. The rearrangement uses TRBV11-2 and TRBJ2-1, with 11 bases lining up with TRBD2. The CDR3 runs 15 residues. V shed 1 base, J shed 15 bases, and the junction held 11 bases outside the gene matches. Per germline, CDR1 SGHAT and CDR2 FQNNGV. CDR3 in DNA: TGTGCCAGCAGCTTAGCTAGCGGGGGGCCTAGGGACCGGTTCTTC. Its translation is CASSLASGGPRDRFF. Full variable domain (outside the CDR3, taken from reference TRBV11-2 and TRBJ2-1): EAGVAQSPRYKIIEKRQSVAFWCNPISGHATLYWYQQILGQGPKLLIQFQNNGVVDDSQLPKDRFSAERLKGVDSTLKIQPAKLEDSAVYLCASSLASGGPRDRFFGPGTRLTVL.

The chain is built from TRBV7-2 and TRBJ2-1, with TRBD2 matching 8 bases. The CDR3 totals 16 residues. Germline V gene sequence: CDR1 SGHTA, CDR2 FQGNSA. V trimming: 0 bases; J trimming: 3 bases; junction bases outside the gene matches: 4. CDR3 nucleotide sequence: TGTGCCAGCAGCTTAGCGGGCGGGGGGAACTACAATGAGCAGTTCTTC. Its protein is CASSLAGGGNYNEQFF.

This clone was counted a few times. The gene calls are TRBV6-2 or TRBV6-3 and TRBJ1-5, with D possibly being TRBD1 (5 bases). Per the germline V gene, CDR1 is MNHEY and CDR2 is SVGEGT. V was pared by 4 bases and J by 0 bases, with 13 bases between. This CDR3 spans 16 amino acids. The CDR3 is CASSWAGLHSNQPQHF. The CDR3 region has the DNA TGTGCCAGCAGTTGGGCGGGGCTACATAGCAATCAGCCCCAGCATTTT.

This chain connects TRBV19 to TRBJ1-1; TRBD1 matches 7 bases. V was clipped by 6 bases and J by 4 bases; unmatched bases: 8. This CDR3 is built from 14 residues. CDR1 LNHDA and CDR2 SQIVND come from the germline V gene (reference sequence). CDR3 loop: CASSLTGARTEAFF. CDR3 nucleotide sequence: TGTGCCAGTAGCCTAACAGGGGCTCGCACTGAAGCTTTCTTT.

V is TRBV9 and J is TRBJ1-2, with 7 bases matching TRBD1. J was trimmed by 8 bases and V by 5 bases; bases with no gene match: 9. The CDR3 totals 13 residues. CDR1 SGDLS and CDR2 YYNGEE come from the germline V gene. DNA of the CDR3: TGTGCCAGCAGGACGACAGGGCAGGGCGGCTACACCTTC. This encodes CASRTTGQGGYTF.

This chain uses TRBV5-5 with TRBJ1-5, with D possibly being TRBD1 (5 bases). Trimming left V 4 bases short and J 0 bases short, with 11 bases between. Germline CDR1 reads SGHKS; CDR2 reads YYEKEE (reference sequence). The CDR3 runs to 15 residues. The chain's CDR3 is CASSGSGNSNQPQHF. Here the CDR3 DNA reads TGTGCCAGCAGCGGATCAGGGAATAGCAATCAGCCCCAGCATTTT.

The chain links TRBV2 to TRBJ2-1, with D possibly TRBD1 on 6 matching bases. Per germline, CDR1 SNHLY and CDR2 FYNNEI. Trimming took 6 bases from V and 5 from J, leaving 14 bases between them. The CDR3 length is 14 residues. The chain's CDR3 is CASSRRGGDNEQFF. The DNA for the CDR3 is TGTGCCAGCAGCCGCAGGGGTGGGGACAATGAGCAGTTCTTC. Full variable domain (outside the CDR3, taken from reference TRBV2 and TRBJ2-1): EPEVTQTPSHQVTQMGQEVILRCVPISNHLYFYWYRQILGQKVEFLVSFYNNEISEKSEIFDDQFSVERPDGSNFTLKIRSTKLEDSAMYFCASSRRGGDNEQFFGPGTRLTVL.

The table lists this clone with a count of one. This chain uses TRBV7-8 with TRBJ1-1; TRBD1 is a possible D gene (6 bases). The V end lost 0 bases, the J end lost 4 bases, and 9 bases lay between the germline ends. The CDR3 extends over 14 amino acids. Per the germline V gene, CDR1 is SGHVS and CDR2 is FQNEAQ. The CDR3 reads CASSLAMGATEAFF. As DNA, the CDR3 is TGTGCCAGCAGCTTAGCGATGGGGGCCACTGAAGCTTTCTTT.